Each of the 10 T cell receptor beta chains below was sequenced from the same sample in a study of OX40 agonist ivuxolimab in advanced cancers. The repertoire was sequenced with immunoSEQ multiplex PCR; TCRdb's copy has only in-frame clones and lacks some. The repertoire holds about 79,000 clones, with around 85% as singletons. This sample comprised CD4+ or CD8+ T cells sorted from blood, obtained in a trial of the OX40 agonist ivuxolimab. The source of these receptors is an adult with an advanced solid tumor such as melanoma, head and neck, liver or kidney cancer.

This sequence joins TRBV6-5 and TRBJ2-5; a weak D match, TRBD2 (5 bases). The CDR3 covers 13 residues. V lost 7 bases and J 5 bases, leaving 14 bases between the germline ends. The germline gives CDR1 MNHEY, CDR2 SVGAGI. As DNA, the CDR3 is TGTGCCAGCACCGGGAACCTGGAGGAGACCCAGTACTTC. Its protein is CASTGNLEETQYF.

This sequence joins TRBV10-1 and TRBJ2-3; the match to TRBD2 covers 8 bases. V gave up 3 bases and J gave up 3 bases; unmatched junction bases: 5. The CDR3 sequence is 15 residues long. Germline V gene sequence: CDR1 WNHNN, CDR2 SYGVQD (reference sequence). In nucleotides, the CDR3 is TGCGCCAGCAGTGATGGGACTAGTAATACAGATACGCAGTATTTT. Its translation: CASSDGTSNTDTQYF.

This chain joins TRBV7-9 and TRBJ2-2; 14 nucleotides agree with TRBD2. The junction had 3 bases not matched to a gene; V was cut back by 5 bases and J by 7 bases. Per germline, CDR1 SEHNR and CDR2 FQNEAQ (reference sequence). The CDR3 is made up of 15 amino acids. The CDR3 is CASSAGLAGGGELFF. DNA for the CDR3: TGTGCCAGCAGCGCCGGACTAGCGGGAGGCGGGGAGCTGTTTTTT.

This clone was seen only once. This same CDR3 is encoded by further DNA sequences in the sample. The chain employs TRBV9 and TRBJ2-7; D might be TRBD2 (5 bases). Trimming took 3 bases from V and 0 from J, leaving 10 bases between them. Germline V gives CDR1 SGDLS, CDR2 YYNGEE. CDR3 length equals 14 residues. The DNA of the CDR3 is TGTGCCAGCAGCGAAGGGAGCGGCTCCTACGAGCAGTACTTC. Protein product: CASSEGSGSYEQYF.

The chain is built from TRBV19 and TRBJ2-3; TRBD2 matches 7 bases. The CDR3 is 17 amino acids. J gave up 0 bases and V 10 bases, and 16 bases lay outside the gene matches. Germline lookup yields CDR1 LNHDA and CDR2 SQIVND (reference sequence). Here the CDR3 DNA reads TGTGCCACGGATCCTAGCGGCCGATTCGGTAGCACAGATACGCAGTATTTT. Translated, it gives CATDPSGRFGSTDTQYF.

V usage is TRBV27 and J usage is TRBJ2-1; a possible D gene is TRBD1 (6 bases). The germline gives CDR1 MNHEY, CDR2 SMNVEV (reference sequence). The length of the CDR3 is 14 residues. Trimming took 4 bases from V and 7 from J, leaving 14 bases between them. The CDR3 DNA follows: TGTGCCAGCAGTTATGGACAGTCATTTAATGAGCAGTTCTTC. It encodes CASSYGQSFNEQFF.

The V gene is TRBV7-8, the J gene TRBJ2-7, with 9 bases fitting TRBD2. Losses at the gene ends were 4 bases for V and 0 bases for J; bases not matched to a gene: 7. Germline loops: CDR1 SGHVS, CDR2 FQNEAQ. This CDR3 is built from 16 residues. The CDR3 region has the DNA TGTGCCAGCAGCTCCTTAGCGGGAGCGAGCTCCTACGAGCAGTACTTC. Protein sequence: CASSSLAGASSYEQYF.

The V call is TRBV14, the J call TRBJ1-2; no clear D. The V gene lost 2 bases and the J gene lost 14 bases, with 18 bases spanning the gap. Germline values: CDR1 SGHDN, CDR2 FVKESK. The CDR3 has 13 residues. CDR3 bases: TGTGCCAGCAGCCAACCGGGCGACGGCTCGTGTACCTTC. Its translation: CASSQPGDGSCTF.

The gene calls are TRBV27 and TRBJ2-7, with D perhaps TRBD1 (5 bases). Germline V gives CDR1 MNHEY, CDR2 SMNVEV (reference sequence). The length of the CDR3 is 15 residues. V was shortened by 8 bases and J by 6 bases, with 23 bases between the two germline ends. The CDR3 is CASAAGQGKLREQYF. The CDR3, as DNA: TGTGCCAGCGCGGCTGGCCAGGGTAAGCTCCGCGAGCAGTACTTC.

Notes on this clone: Germline is not matched at one junction end, which may reflect a read error. The chain couples TRBV19 to TRBJ2-3; D is unclear. The CDR3 consists of 13 residues. The germline CDR1 and CDR2 sequences are LNHDA and SQIVND (reference sequence). DNA of the CDR3: TGTGCCAGTAGTATAGTTGGCGCAGATATGCAGTATTTT. It codes for CASSIVGADMQYF.